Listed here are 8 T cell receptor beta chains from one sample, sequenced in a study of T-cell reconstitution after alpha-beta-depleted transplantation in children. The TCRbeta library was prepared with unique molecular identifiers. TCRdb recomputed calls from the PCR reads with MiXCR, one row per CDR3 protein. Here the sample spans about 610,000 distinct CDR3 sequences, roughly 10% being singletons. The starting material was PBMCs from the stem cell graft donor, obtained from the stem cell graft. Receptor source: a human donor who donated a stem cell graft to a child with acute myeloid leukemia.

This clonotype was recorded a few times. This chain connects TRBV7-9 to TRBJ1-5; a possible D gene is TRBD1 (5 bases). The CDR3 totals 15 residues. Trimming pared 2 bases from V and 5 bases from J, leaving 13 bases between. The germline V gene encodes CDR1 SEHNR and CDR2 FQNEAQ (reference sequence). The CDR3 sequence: CASSLSGAGDQPQHF. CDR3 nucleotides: TGTGCCAGCAGCTTAAGTGGGGCAGGAGATCAGCCCCAGCATTTT. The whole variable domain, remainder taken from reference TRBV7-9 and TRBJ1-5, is DTGVSQNPRHKITKRGQNVTFRCDPISEHNRLYWYRQTLGQGPEFLTYFQNEAQLEKSRLLSDRFSAERPKGSFSTLEIQRTEQGDSAMYLCASSLSGAGDQPQHFGDGTRLSIL.

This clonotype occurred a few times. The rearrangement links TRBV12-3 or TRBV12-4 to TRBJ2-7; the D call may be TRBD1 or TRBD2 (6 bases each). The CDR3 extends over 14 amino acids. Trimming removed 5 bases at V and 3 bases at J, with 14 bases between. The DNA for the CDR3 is TGTGCCAGCAGTCCGCAGGAGGGGGGCTACGAGCAGTACTTC. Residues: CASSPQEGGYEQYF.

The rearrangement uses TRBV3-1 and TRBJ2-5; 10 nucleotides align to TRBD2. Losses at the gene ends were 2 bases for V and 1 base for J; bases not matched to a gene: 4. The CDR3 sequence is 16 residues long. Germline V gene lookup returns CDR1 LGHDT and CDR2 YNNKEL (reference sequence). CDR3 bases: TGTGCCAGCAGCCAAAGGCGGACTAGCGGCCAAGAGACCCAGTACTTC. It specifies CASSQRRTSGQETQYF.

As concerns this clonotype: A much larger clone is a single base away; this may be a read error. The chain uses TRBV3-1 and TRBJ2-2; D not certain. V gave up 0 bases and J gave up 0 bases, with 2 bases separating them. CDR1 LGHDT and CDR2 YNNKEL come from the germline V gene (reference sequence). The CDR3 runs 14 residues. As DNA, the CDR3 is TGTGCCAGCAGCCAAGACGCGAACACCGGGGAGCTGTTTTTT. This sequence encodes CASSQDANTGELFF.

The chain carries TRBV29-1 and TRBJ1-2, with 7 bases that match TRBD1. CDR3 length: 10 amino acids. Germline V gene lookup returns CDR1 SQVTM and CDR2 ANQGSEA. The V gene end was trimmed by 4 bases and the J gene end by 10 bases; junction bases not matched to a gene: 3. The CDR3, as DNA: TGCAGCGTTGGAGACAGGGACTACACCTTC. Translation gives CSVGDRDYTF.

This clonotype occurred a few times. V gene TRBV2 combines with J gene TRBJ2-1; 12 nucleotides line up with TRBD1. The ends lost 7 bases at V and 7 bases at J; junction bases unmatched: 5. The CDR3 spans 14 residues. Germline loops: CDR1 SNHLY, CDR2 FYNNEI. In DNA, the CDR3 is TGTGCCAGCAAAGGGACAGGGGGCGGGAATGAGCAGTTCTTC. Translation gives CASKGTGGGNEQFF.

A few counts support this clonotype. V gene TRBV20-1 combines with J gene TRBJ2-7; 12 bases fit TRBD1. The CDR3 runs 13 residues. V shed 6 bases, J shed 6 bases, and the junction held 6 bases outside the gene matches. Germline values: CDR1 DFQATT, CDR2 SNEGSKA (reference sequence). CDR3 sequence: CSALRDRGLEQYF. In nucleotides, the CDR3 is TGCAGTGCCCTCCGGGACAGGGGGCTCGAGCAGTACTTC.

In DNA, the CDR3 is TGTGCCAGCAGTCAAAGGACAGGCCCTAACACTGAAGCTTTCTTT. Protein: CASSQRTGPNTEAFF. This rearrangement joins TRBV27 to TRBJ1-1, with 7 bases that match TRBD1. CDR1 is MNHEY and CDR2 is SMNVEV in the germline V gene (reference sequence). V trimming: 5 bases; J trimming: 2 bases; junction bases outside the gene matches: 8. This CDR3 comprises 15 residues.